What follows describes a single T cell receptor beta chain. Sequencing was performed with immunoSEQ multiplex PCR; in TCRdb, only in-frame clones are kept and a portion is missing. The data contain some 510,000 clones, approximately 88% of them singletons. CDR1 SGHNT and CDR2 YYREEE come from the germline V gene (reference sequence). V gave up 7 bases and J gave up 5 bases; unmatched junction bases: 12. The CDR3 loop spans 14 amino acids. This specimen belongs to a study of blood T cell repertoires in COVID-19. The receptor comes from a woman in her 40s who had recovered from COVID-19. Sequenced: PBMCs or T cells enriched from blood (not recorded which). The chain links TRBV5-4 to TRBJ2-7; 7 positions match TRBD2. CDR3 nucleotides: TGTGCCAGCCGGGCGGGAGAGATCGTCAACGAGCAGTACTTC. Amino acid sequence: CASRAGEIVNEQYF.